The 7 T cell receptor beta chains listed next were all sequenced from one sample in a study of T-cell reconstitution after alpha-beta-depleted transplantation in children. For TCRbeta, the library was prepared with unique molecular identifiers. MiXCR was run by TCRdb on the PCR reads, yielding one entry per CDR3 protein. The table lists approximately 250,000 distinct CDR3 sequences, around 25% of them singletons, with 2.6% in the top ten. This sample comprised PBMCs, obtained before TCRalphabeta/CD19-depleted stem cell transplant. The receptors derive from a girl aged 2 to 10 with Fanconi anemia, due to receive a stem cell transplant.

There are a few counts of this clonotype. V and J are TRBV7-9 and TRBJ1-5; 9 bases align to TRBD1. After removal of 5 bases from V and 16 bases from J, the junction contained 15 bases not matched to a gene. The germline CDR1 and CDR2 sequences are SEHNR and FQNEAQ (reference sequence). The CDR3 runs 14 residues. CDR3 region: CASSPGTGKRLIHF. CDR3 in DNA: TGTGCCAGCAGCCCCGGGACAGGGAAACGGCTAATTCATTTT.

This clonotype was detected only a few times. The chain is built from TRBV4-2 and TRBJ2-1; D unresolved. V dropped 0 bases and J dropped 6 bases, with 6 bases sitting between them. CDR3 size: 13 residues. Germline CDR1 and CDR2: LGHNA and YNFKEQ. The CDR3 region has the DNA TGTGCCAGCAGCCAAGAACGACCCAATGAGCAGTTCTTC. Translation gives CASSQERPNEQFF.

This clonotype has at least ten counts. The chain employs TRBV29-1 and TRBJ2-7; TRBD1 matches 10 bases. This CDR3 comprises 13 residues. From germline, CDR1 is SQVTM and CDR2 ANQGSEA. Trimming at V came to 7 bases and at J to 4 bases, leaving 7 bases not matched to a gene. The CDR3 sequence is CSALRQGAYEQYF. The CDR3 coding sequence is TGCAGCGCTTTGAGACAGGGGGCTTACGAGCAGTACTTC.

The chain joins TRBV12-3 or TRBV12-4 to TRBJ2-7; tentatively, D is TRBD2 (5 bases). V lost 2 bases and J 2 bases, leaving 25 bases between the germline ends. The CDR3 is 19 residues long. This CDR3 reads CASSLTPVVGGRNPYEQYF. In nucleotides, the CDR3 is TGTGCCAGCAGTTTAACCCCCGTGGTTGGTGGGAGAAACCCCTACGAGCAGTACTTC.

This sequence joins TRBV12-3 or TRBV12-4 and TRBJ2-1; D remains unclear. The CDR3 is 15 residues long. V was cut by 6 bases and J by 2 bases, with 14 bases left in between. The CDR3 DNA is TGTGCCAGCAGAGAGACTCGCCCTACCTACAATGAGCAGTTCTTC. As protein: CASRETRPTYNEQFF.

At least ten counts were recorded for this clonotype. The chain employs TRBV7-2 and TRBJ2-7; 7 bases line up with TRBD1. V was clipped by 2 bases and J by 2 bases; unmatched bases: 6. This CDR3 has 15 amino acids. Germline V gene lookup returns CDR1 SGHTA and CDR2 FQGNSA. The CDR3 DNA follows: TGTGCCAGCAGCTTATTAGGGACAGCAACCTACGAGCAGTACTTC. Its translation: CASSLLGTATYEQYF. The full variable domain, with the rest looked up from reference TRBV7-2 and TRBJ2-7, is GAGVSQSPSNKVTEKGKDVELRCDPISGHTALYWYRQSLGQGLEFLIYFQGNSAPDKSGLPSDRFSAERTGGSVSTLTIQRTQQEDSAVYLCASSLLGTATYEQYFGPGTRLTVT.

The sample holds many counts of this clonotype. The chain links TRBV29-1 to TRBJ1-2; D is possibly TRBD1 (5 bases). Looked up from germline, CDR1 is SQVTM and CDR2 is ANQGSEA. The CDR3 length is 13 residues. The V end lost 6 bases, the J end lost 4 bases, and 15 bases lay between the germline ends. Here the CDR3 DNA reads TGCAGCGTGACCGCAGGGTCCCGCTATGGCTACACCTTC. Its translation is CSVTAGSRYGYTF.